This TCR beta chain was documented in a study of neurological immune-mediated disorders. This clonotype was seen repeatedly, ten times or more. Its antigen is still unknown. General study findings and limits: No CDR3 amino acid sequences recurred among expanded clones across subjects, suggesting private repertoires in all groups.

A 10-nucleotide random UMI tagged transcripts in template-switch 5'RACE cDNA synthesis. TCRdb reprocessed the 5' RACE reads with MiXCR, giving one entry per CDR3 protein. The table includes roughly 21,000 distinct CDR3 sequences, approximately 15% detected once. This CDR3 is 16 amino acids long. V was pared by 0 bases and J by 4 bases, with 12 bases between. Germline CDR1 and CDR2: LGHNA and YSLEER. The sample taken for sequencing was CD8+ T cells from blood. The chain recombines TRBV4-3 with TRBJ2-2; D uncertain. The receptor was isolated from a woman under 30 with multiple sclerosis. Here the CDR3 reads CASSQDLASPTGELFF. The CDR3 nucleotides are TGCGCCAGCAGCCAAGATCTGGCGTCCCCCACCGGGGAGCTGTTTTTT.